The sequence of this T cell receptor beta chain was determined in a study of neoadjuvant anti-PD-1 for oral cavity cancer. Trimming took 4 bases from V and 3 from J, leaving 11 bases between them. This CDR3 has 13 amino acids. CDR1 is SGHRS, CDR2 YFSETQ, per germline. Libraries were prepared by immunoSEQ multiplex PCR; TCRdb keeps only in-frame clonotypes and omits some of them. The sample has 75,000 to 100,000 clones, approximately 80% seen once; the top ten hold approximately 3.4%. The rearrangement joins TRBV5-1 to TRBJ2-7; D remains ambiguous. Source: PBMCs, taken before nivolumab (anti-PD-1) treatment. This clonotype was obtained from a person aged 40 to 85 with oral cavity squamous cell carcinoma. The CDR3 region has the DNA TGCGCCAGCAGCCTGGGAACAGTCTACGAGCAGTACTTC. Amino acids: CASSLGTVYEQYF. Looking up the rest from reference TRBV5-1 and TRBJ2-7 gives the full variable domain: KAGVTQTPRYLIKTRGQQVTLSCSPISGHRSVSWYQQTPGQGLQFLFEYFSETQRNKGNFPGRFSGRQFSNSRSEMNVSTLELGDSALYLCASSLGTVYEQYFGPGTRLTVT.